This record looks at one T cell receptor beta chain sequence and its context. The source of the sample is a study of control samples from healthy donors and cancer patients. CDR1 SGDLS and CDR2 YYNGEE come from the germline V gene. CDR3 size: 14 residues. V lost 3 bases and J lost 1; bases outside the gene matches: 0. Repertoires were generated with immunoSEQ multiplex PCR, while TCRdb's copy carries only in-frame clones and drops some. This sample yields 150,000 to 200,000 clones, of which 91% are seen a single time; around 1.5% belongs to the top ten. Specimen: blood. V gene TRBV9 combines with J gene TRBJ1-3, with TRBD1 matching 8 bases. This TCR derives from a woman in her twenties or thirties in good health. The CDR3 DNA reads as TGTGCCAGCAGCGGGACAGGGTCTGGAAACACCATATATTTT. This encodes CASSGTGSGNTIYF.